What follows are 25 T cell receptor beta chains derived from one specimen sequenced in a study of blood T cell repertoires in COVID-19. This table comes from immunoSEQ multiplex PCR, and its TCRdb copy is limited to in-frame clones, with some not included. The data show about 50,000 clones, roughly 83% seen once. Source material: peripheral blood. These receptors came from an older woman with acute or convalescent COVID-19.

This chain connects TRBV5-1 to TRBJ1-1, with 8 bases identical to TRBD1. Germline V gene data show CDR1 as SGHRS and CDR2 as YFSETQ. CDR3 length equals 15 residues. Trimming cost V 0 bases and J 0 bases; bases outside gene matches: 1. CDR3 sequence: CASSLGGQVNTEAFF. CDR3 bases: TGCGCCAGCAGCTTGGGGGGACAGGTGAACACTGAAGCTTTCTTT.

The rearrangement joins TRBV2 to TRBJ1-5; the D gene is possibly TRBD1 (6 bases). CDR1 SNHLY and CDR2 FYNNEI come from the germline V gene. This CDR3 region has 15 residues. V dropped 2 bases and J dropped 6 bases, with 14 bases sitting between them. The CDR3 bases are TGTGCCAGCAGTGAAATTGCGGGGGGCCTTCAGCCCCAGCATTTT. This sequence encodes CASSEIAGGLQPQHF.

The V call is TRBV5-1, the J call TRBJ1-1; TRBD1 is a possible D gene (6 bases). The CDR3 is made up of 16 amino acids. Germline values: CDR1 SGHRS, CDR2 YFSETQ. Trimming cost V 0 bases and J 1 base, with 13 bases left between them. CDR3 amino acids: CASSLAGVARNTEAFF. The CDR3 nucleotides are TGCGCCAGCAGCTTGGCAGGGGTCGCCAGGAACACTGAAGCTTTCTTT.

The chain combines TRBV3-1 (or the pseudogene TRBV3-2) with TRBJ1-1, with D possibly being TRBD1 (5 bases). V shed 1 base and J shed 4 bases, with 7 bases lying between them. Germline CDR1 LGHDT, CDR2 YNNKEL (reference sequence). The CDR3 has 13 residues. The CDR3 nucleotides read TGTGCCAGCAGCCAAGTTAGGGGCACTGAAGCTTTCTTT. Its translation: CASSQVRGTEAFF.

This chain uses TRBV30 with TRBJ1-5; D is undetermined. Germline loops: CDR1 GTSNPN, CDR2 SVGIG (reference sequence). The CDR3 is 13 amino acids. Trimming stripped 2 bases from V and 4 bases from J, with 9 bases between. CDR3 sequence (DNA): TGTGCCTGGAGTCTGACTCGGAATCAGCCCCAGCATTTT. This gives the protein CAWSLTRNQPQHF.

The CDR3, as DNA: TGCGCCAGCAGCCAGACAGGGATGCCCTCAAACTATGGCTACACCTTC. Amino acid sequence: CASSQTGMPSNYGYTF. The rearrangement links TRBV5-1 to TRBJ1-2; TRBD1 agrees at 7 bases. Germline-derived CDR1 and CDR2 are SGHRS and YFSETQ. The CDR3 extends over 16 amino acids. Trimming removed 4 bases from V and 2 bases from J; junction bases left unmatched: 11.

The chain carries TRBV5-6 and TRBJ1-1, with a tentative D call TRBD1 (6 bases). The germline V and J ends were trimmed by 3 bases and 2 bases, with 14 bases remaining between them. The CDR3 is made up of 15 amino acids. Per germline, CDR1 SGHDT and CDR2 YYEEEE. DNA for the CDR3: TGTGCCAGCAGCTGGTTGGACAGCCGAAACACTGAAGCTTTCTTT. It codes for CASSWLDSRNTEAFF.

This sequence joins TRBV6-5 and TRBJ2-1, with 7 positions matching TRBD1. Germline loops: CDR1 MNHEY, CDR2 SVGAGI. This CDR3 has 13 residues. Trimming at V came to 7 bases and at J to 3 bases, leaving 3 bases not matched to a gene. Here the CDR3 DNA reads TGTGCCAGCACTGGGGACAGCTACAATGAGCAGTTCTTC. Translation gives CASTGDSYNEQFF.

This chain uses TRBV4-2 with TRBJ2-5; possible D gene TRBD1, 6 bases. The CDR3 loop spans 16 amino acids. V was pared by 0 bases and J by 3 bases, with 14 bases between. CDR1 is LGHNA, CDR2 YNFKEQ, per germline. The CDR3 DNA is TGTGCCAGCAGCCAAGACCTCAGGGGCCCCGAAGAGACCCAGTACTTC. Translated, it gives CASSQDLRGPEETQYF.

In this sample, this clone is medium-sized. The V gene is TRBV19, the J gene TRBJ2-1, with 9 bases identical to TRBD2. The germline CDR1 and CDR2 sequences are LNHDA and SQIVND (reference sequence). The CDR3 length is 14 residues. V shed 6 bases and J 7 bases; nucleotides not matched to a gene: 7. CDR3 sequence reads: CASRVRLADNEQFF. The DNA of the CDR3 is TGTGCCAGTAGGGTTCGACTAGCGGATAATGAGCAGTTCTTC.

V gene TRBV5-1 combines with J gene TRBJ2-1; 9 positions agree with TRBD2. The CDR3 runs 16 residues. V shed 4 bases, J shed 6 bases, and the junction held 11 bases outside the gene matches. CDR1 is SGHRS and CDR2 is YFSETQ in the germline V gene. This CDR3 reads CASSKWGFSGSNEQFF. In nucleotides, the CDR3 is TGCGCCAGCAGCAAATGGGGGTTTAGCGGGAGCAATGAGCAGTTCTTC.

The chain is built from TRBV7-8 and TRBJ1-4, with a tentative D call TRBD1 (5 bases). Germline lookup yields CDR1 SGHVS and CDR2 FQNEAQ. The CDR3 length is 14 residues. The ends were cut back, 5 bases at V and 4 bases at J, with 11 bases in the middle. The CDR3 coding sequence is TGTGCCAGCAGCCGTAACAGGTTTAATGAAAAACTGTTTTTT. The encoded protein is CASSRNRFNEKLFF.

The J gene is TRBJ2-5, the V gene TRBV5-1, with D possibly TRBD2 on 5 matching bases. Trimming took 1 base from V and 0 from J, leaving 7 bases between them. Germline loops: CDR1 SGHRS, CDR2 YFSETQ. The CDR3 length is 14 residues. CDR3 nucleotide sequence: TGCGCCAGCAGCTTGTCGGGGAACCAAGAGACCCAGTACTTC. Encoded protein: CASSLSGNQETQYF.

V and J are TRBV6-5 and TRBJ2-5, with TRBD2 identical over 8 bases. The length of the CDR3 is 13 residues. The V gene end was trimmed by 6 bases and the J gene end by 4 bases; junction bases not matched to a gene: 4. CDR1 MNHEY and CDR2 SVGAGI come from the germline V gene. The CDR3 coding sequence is TGTGCCAGCAGGAGGCTAGCGGGAGAGACCCAGTACTTC. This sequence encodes CASRRLAGETQYF.

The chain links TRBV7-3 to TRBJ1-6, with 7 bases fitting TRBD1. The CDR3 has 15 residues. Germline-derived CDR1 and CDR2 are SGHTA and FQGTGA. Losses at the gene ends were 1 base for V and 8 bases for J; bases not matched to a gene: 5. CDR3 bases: TGTGCCAGCAGCTTAAAAGGGACAGTCGATTCACCCCTCCACTTT. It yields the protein CASSLKGTVDSPLHF.

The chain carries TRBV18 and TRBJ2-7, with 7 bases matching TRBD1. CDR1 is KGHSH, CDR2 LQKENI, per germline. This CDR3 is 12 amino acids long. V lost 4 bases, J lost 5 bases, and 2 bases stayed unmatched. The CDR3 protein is CASSRQGNEQYF. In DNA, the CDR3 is TGTGCCAGCTCACGACAGGGCAACGAGCAGTACTTC. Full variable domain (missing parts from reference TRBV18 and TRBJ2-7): NAGVMQNPRHLVRRRGQEARLRCSPMKGHSHVYWYRQLPEEGLKFMVYLQKENIIDESGMPKERFSAEFPKEGPSILRIQQVVRGDSAAYFCASSRQGNEQYFGPGTRLTVT.

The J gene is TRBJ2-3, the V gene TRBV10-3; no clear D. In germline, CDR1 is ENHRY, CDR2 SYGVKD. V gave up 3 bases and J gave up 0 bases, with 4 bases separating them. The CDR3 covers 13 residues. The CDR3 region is CAISDLSTDTQYF. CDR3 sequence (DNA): TGTGCCATCAGTGACTTAAGCACAGATACGCAGTATTTT.

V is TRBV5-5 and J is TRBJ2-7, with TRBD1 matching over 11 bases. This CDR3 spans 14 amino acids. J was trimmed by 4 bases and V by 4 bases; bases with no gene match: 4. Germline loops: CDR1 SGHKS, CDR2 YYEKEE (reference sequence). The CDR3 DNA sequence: TGTGCCAGCAGCCGGGGACAGGGGGTATACGAGCAGTACTTC. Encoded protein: CASSRGQGVYEQYF.

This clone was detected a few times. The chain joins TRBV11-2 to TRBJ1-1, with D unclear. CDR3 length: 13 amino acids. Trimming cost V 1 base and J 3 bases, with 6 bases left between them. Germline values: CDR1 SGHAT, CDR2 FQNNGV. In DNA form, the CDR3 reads TGTGCCAGCAGCTTAGTTTCCTACACTGAAGCTTTCTTT. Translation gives CASSLVSYTEAFF.

CDR3 sequence: CASSNNQGAYTEAFF. The CDR3 nucleotides are TGTGCCAGCAGCAACAACCAGGGGGCGTACACTGAAGCTTTCTTT. The chain has TRBV9 and TRBJ1-1; 8 bases are shared with TRBD1. The V gene's germline CDR1 is SGDLS and CDR2 YYNGEE. The CDR3 runs to 15 residues. V shed 4 bases and J 3 bases; nucleotides not matched to a gene: 8.

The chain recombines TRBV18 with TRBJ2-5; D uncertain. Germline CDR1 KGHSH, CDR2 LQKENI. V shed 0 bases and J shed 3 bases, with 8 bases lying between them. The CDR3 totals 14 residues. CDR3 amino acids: CASSPPNQKETQYF. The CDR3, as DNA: TGTGCCAGCTCACCACCTAATCAGAAAGAGACCCAGTACTTC. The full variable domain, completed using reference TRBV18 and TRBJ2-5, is NAGVMQNPRHLVRRRGQEARLRCSPMKGHSHVYWYRQLPEEGLKFMVYLQKENIIDESGMPKERFSAEFPKEGPSILRIQQVVRGDSAAYFCASSPPNQKETQYFGPGTRLLVL.

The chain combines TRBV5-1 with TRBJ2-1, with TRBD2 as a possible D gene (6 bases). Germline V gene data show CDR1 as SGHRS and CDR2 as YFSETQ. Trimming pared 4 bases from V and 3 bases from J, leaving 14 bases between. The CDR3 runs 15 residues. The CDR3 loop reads CASSPGDFFYNEQFF. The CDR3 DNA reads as TGCGCCAGCAGCCCGGGGGACTTCTTCTACAATGAGCAGTTCTTC.

CDR3 DNA: TGTGCCAGCCGCCCGTTCGAGGTGGGGGGAATGAACACTGAAGCTTTCTTT. Its translation is CASRPFEVGGMNTEAFF. The chain has TRBV7-3 and TRBJ1-1; a possible D gene is TRBD1 (5 bases). Germline V gene sequence: CDR1 SGHTA, CDR2 FQGTGA. The V end lost 8 bases, the J end lost 0 bases, and 22 bases lay between the germline ends. There are 17 residues in the CDR3. Looking up the rest from reference TRBV7-3 and TRBJ1-1 gives the full variable domain: GAGVSQTPSNKVTEKGKYVELRCDPISGHTALYWYRQSLGQGPEFLIYFQGTGAADDSGLPNDRFFAVRPEGSVSTLKIQRTERGDSAVYLCASRPFEVGGMNTEAFFGQGTRLTVV.

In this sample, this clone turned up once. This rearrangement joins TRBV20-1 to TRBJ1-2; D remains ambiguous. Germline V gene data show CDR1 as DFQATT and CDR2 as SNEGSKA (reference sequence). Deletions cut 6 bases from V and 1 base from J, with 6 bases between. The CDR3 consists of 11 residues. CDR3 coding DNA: TGCAGTGCCCTATTTAACTATGGCTACACCTTC. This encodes CSALFNYGYTF.

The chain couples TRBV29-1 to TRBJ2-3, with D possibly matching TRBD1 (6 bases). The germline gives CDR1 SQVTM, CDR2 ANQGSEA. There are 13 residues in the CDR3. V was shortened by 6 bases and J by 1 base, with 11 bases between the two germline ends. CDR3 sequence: CSVGHRGTDTQYF. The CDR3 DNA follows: TGCAGCGTCGGCCACAGGGGCACAGATACGCAGTATTTT.